A single sample is the source of the 5 T cell receptor beta chains below, sequenced in a study of blood T cell repertoires in COVID-19. Using immunoSEQ multiplex PCR, the repertoire was profiled, and TCRdb retains in-frame clones only, with some absent. The sample has about 250,000 clones; more than 70% are singletons. The sequencing sample was made of peripheral blood. These receptors were collected from a man older than 75 with acute or convalescent COVID-19.

The table lists this clone with a count of one. This rearrangement joins TRBV4-1 to TRBJ1-5; D not certain. The ends were cut back, 1 base at V and 6 bases at J, with 7 bases in the middle. The CDR3 loop spans 13 amino acids. In germline, CDR1 is MGHRA, CDR2 YSYEKL. Written as DNA, the CDR3 is TGCGCCAGCAGCCAAGGAACATTTCAGCCCCAGCATTTT. As protein: CASSQGTFQPQHF.

This clone was counted only a few times. This same CDR3 is encoded by further DNA sequences in the sample. The chain recombines TRBV27 with TRBJ2-1, with a tentative D call TRBD2 (5 bases). Trimming took 6 bases from V and 4 from J, leaving 10 bases between them. This CDR3 has 13 amino acids. From germline, CDR1 is MNHEY and CDR2 SMNVEV (reference sequence). CDR3: CASRPGLYNEQFF. The CDR3 nucleotides are TGTGCCAGCAGACCTGGACTGTACAATGAGCAGTTCTTC.

The V and J genes are TRBV5-6 and TRBJ2-5; D not resolved. Trimming pared 4 bases from V and 3 bases from J, leaving 4 bases between. The CDR3 has 11 residues. CDR1 SGHDT and CDR2 YYEEEE come from the germline V gene. The CDR3 region has the DNA TGTGCCAGCAGCCTAGAAGAGACCCAGTACTTC. This sequence encodes CASSLEETQYF.

This clone was observed a few times. The V call is TRBV4-1, the J call TRBJ2-3; weak D call: TRBD2 (5 bases). Per the germline V gene, CDR1 is MGHRA and CDR2 is YSYEKL. The CDR3 is 14 residues long. V was cut by 8 bases and J by 6 bases, with 18 bases left in between. CDR3 region: CASGPGNLLDTQYF. The CDR3 DNA is TGCGCCAGCGGTCCCGGGAACTTATTGGATACGCAGTATTTT.

The chain carries TRBV18 and TRBJ1-4; 7 bases agree with TRBD1. V dropped 6 bases and J dropped 0; count of bases not matched to a gene: 4. The CDR3 runs to 15 residues. Per the germline V gene, CDR1 is KGHSH and CDR2 is LQKENI. CDR3: CASSGTVATNEKLFF. The DNA of the CDR3 is TGTGCCAGCTCGGGGACAGTTGCAACTAATGAAAAACTGTTTTTT.